These 28 T cell receptor beta chains were all obtained from the same sample, sequenced in a study of Graves' ophthalmopathy and Graves' hyperthyroidism. The study amplified TCR beta CDR3 regions using RNA transcripts. The first-round RT-PCR employed HTBI primers together with the Qiagen OneStep RT-PCR kit. A multiplex PCR was then performed as the second round. Using its own MiXCR run on the multiplex PCR reads, TCRdb lists one record per CDR3 protein. The sample consists of 340,000 or so distinct CDR3 sequences, about 17% of them appearing once. Sequencing input: peripheral blood. The source is an adult man with Graves' ophthalmopathy.

Written as DNA, the CDR3 is TGTGCCACCAGCGAGGGGCTTGGCTACACCTTC. Translating it yields CATSEGLGYTF. The rearrangement joins TRBV15 to TRBJ1-2, with a possible D match to TRBD1 (5 bases). Germline V gene lookup returns CDR1 LNHNV and CDR2 YYDKDF (reference sequence). This CDR3 contains 11 residues. V gave up 5 bases and J gave up 7 bases, with 8 bases separating them.

The sample holds many counts of this clonotype. The chain links TRBV6-2 or TRBV6-3 to TRBJ2-5, with 9 bases aligning to TRBD1. The CDR3 loop spans 15 amino acids. CDR1 is MNHEY and CDR2 is SVGEGT in the germline V gene. Trimming removed 6 bases from V and 0 bases from J; junction bases left unmatched: 5. This chain's CDR3 is CASRTTGGNQETQYF. CDR3 coding DNA: TGTGCCAGCAGGACGACAGGGGGTAACCAAGAGACCCAGTACTTC.

This clonotype was observed at least ten times. The rearrangement links TRBV6-1 to TRBJ1-1, with a weak D call TRBD1 (6 bases). The germline V gene has CDR1 MNHNS and CDR2 SASEGT. This CDR3 has 13 amino acids. Trimming cost V 6 bases and J 8 bases, with 16 bases left between them. The DNA for the CDR3 is TGTGCCAGCAGCGTTAGAGACAGGTCAGAAGCTTTCTTT. It encodes CASSVRDRSEAFF.

This clonotype was detected many times. The genes are TRBV6-1 and TRBJ2-7, with TRBD2 matching over 12 bases. The trim removed 6 bases at V and 0 bases at J, leaving 9 bases unmatched. The CDR3 length is 17 residues. Germline-derived CDR1 and CDR2 are MNHNS and SASEGT. The CDR3 DNA reads as TGTGCCAGCAGAGGAGAGGGACTAGCGGGCCACTCCTACGAGCAGTACTTC. It yields the protein CASRGEGLAGHSYEQYF.

This clonotype was recorded at least ten times. V usage is TRBV20-1 and J usage is TRBJ2-5, with unresolved D. V was shortened by 7 bases and J by 5 bases, with 11 bases between the two germline ends. The CDR3 consists of 11 residues. The germline CDR1 and CDR2 sequences are DFQATT and SNEGSKA (reference sequence). CDR3 protein: CSGTAGETQYF. The CDR3 nucleotides are TGCAGTGGGACCGCCGGGGAGACCCAGTACTTC.

This clonotype was observed many times. This chain joins TRBV20-1 and TRBJ2-7, with a tentative D call TRBD1 (5 bases). V was trimmed by 5 bases and J by 0 bases, leaving 11 bases between them. The CDR3 sequence is 13 residues long. Germline loops: CDR1 DFQATT, CDR2 SNEGSKA (reference sequence). The CDR3 here is CSASQGLSYEQYF. CDR3 bases: TGCAGTGCTTCCCAGGGCCTCTCCTACGAGCAGTACTTC.

This clonotype was observed many times. V and J are TRBV24-1 and TRBJ1-1; D perhaps matches TRBD1 (6 bases). The CDR3 totals 14 residues. V shed 5 bases and J shed 4 bases, with 13 bases lying between them. Germline lookup yields CDR1 KGHDR and CDR2 SFDVKD. The chain's CDR3 is CATSGGGGGTEAFF. Here the CDR3 DNA reads TGTGCCACCAGTGGTGGGGGCGGAGGCACTGAAGCTTTCTTT.

V gene TRBV7-2 combines with J gene TRBJ2-3, with 8 bases that match TRBD2. The V segment lost 11 bases and the J segment 4 bases; nucleotides outside the gene matches: 8. The CDR3 is 13 amino acids. Germline assignment: CDR1 SGHTA and CDR2 FQGNSA. The CDR3 spells CAGSDGGADTQYF. In nucleotides, the CDR3 is TGTGCCGGATCTGACGGGGGGGCAGATACGCAGTATTTT.

This clonotype was seen ten or more times. Lacking the conserved final phenylalanine or tryptophan, this CDR3 likely reflects a read error. V usage is TRBV28 and J usage is TRBJ1-2, with TRBD1 matching over 9 bases. After removal of 6 bases from V and 4 bases from J, the junction contained 9 bases not matched to a gene. Germline assignment: CDR1 MDHEN and CDR2 SYDVKM. CDR3 length: 15 residues. This CDR3 is CASSGTGFGSYGYTL. CDR3 DNA: TGTGCCAGCAGCGGGACAGGGTTTGGCAGCTATGGCTACACCCTC.

About this clonotype itself: Possible read error: a much larger clone is one base away. The chain is built from TRBV7-9 and TRBJ2-7; either TRBD1 or TRBD2 may fit D (5 bases each). CDR1 and CDR2 from the germline V gene are SEHNR and FQNEAQ (reference sequence). The CDR3 totals 15 residues. The V end was cut by 5 bases, the J end by 4 bases, with 18 bases between. As DNA, the CDR3 is TGTGCCAGCAGCGGAGGCGTCAGGGCTTTTTACGAGCAGTACTTC. It codes for CASSGGVRAFYEQYF.

This clonotype was detected ten times or more. The V gene is TRBV9, the J gene TRBJ2-2; 7 nucleotides line up with TRBD1. After removal of 6 bases from V and 4 bases from J, the junction contained 6 bases not matched to a gene. From germline, CDR1 is SGDLS and CDR2 YYNGEE. The CDR3 length is 14 residues. The CDR3, as DNA: TGTGCCAGCACCCCCGGGACAGTCACCGGGGAGCTGTTTTTT. This sequence encodes CASTPGTVTGELFF.

The chain recombines TRBV6-2 or TRBV6-3 with TRBJ2-7, with 8 bases fitting TRBD2. The CDR3 is 15 residues long. Unmatched junction bases numbered 2, after V lost 0 bases and J lost 1 base. Germline V gives CDR1 MNHEY, CDR2 SVGEGT. CDR3 in amino acids: CASSYSASGSYEQYF. Here the CDR3 DNA reads TGTGCCAGCAGTTACTCGGCTAGCGGGTCCTACGAGCAGTACTTC.

The chain joins TRBV6-1 to TRBJ2-5; the match to TRBD1 covers 9 bases. The CDR3 length is 15 residues. Germline loops: CDR1 MNHNS, CDR2 SASEGT. Trimming took 3 bases from V and 5 from J; bases not matched to a gene: 7. CDR3 loop: CASSDRGQGVETQYF. In nucleotides, the CDR3 is TGTGCCAGCAGTGATCGGGGACAGGGAGTCGAGACCCAGTACTTC.

The V and J genes are TRBV6-1 and TRBJ1-5; 7 bases align to TRBD1. Germline CDR1 MNHNS, CDR2 SASEGT. This CDR3 is 15 amino acids long. J was trimmed by 4 bases and V by 0 bases; bases with no gene match: 3. In nucleotides, the CDR3 is TGTGCCAGCAGTGAAGCCCAGGGACAGAATCAGCCCCAGCATTTT. Protein: CASSEAQGQNQPQHF.

This clonotype was seen many times. J is TRBJ2-7 and V is TRBV3-1; D is ambiguous. The CDR3 is made up of 15 amino acids. CDR1 is LGHDT, CDR2 YNNKEL, per germline (reference sequence). Trimming shortened V by 0 bases and J by 2 bases, and 11 bases separated the two germline ends. CDR3: CASSQDAPGPYEQYF. The CDR3 DNA is TGTGCCAGCAGCCAAGACGCCCCAGGCCCCTACGAGCAGTACTTC.

This clonotype was counted ten times or more. The CDR3 DNA reads as TGTGCCAGCAGCTCGCTAGCGGGAGCACAAGAGACCCAGTACTTC. It specifies CASSSLAGAQETQYF. The chain uses TRBV5-5 and TRBJ2-5, with 10 bases that match TRBD2. Germline assignment: CDR1 SGHKS and CDR2 YYEKEE (reference sequence). The CDR3 loop spans 15 amino acids. V gave up 3 bases and J gave up 2 bases; unmatched junction bases: 4.

This clonotype was picked up many times. The J gene is TRBJ2-7, the V gene TRBV5-8, with D perhaps TRBD1 or TRBD2 (5 bases each). With 0 bases removed from V and 1 base from J, the gap between germline ends came to 11 bases. Germline CDR1 is SGHTS and CDR2 is YDEGEE. This CDR3 has 15 residues. The chain's CDR3 is CASSLVGVGSYEQYF. The DNA of the CDR3 is TGTGCCAGCAGCTTGGTGGGGGTGGGTTCCTACGAGCAGTACTTC.

V is TRBV15 and J is TRBJ2-5; 7 positions match TRBD2. This CDR3 spans 14 amino acids. Germline-derived CDR1 and CDR2 are LNHNV and YYDKDF (reference sequence). V lost 2 bases and J lost 4; bases outside the gene matches: 4. The CDR3 here is CATSRPIAGETQYF. CDR3 in DNA: TGTGCCACCAGCAGACCAATAGCGGGAGAGACCCAGTACTTC. The full variable domain, completed using reference TRBV15 and TRBJ2-5, is DAMVIQNPRYQVTQFGKPVTLSCSQTLNHNVMYWYQQKSSQAPKLLFHYYDKDFNNEADTPDNFQSRRPNTSFCFLDIRSPGLGDTAMYLCATSRPIAGETQYFGPGTRLLVL.

This chain joins TRBV6-2 or TRBV6-3 and TRBJ1-1; D possibly corresponds to TRBD1 (6 bases). This CDR3 is 16 amino acids long. The germline V and J ends were trimmed by 2 bases and 2 bases, with 15 bases remaining between them. Germline V gives CDR1 MNHEY, CDR2 SVGEGT. The CDR3 DNA follows: TGTGCCAGCAGTTACGATTTAGGGGGACTAAACACTGAAGCTTTCTTT. It encodes CASSYDLGGLNTEAFF.

This clonotype was detected many times. This chain connects TRBV3-1 to TRBJ1-5, with D perhaps matching TRBD1 (6 bases). Germline V gives CDR1 LGHDT, CDR2 YNNKEL (reference sequence). The CDR3 has 15 residues. V was pared by 0 bases and J by 6 bases, with 12 bases between. CDR3 sequence: CASSQDHRAAQPQHF. The CDR3 DNA follows: TGTGCCAGCAGCCAAGATCACAGGGCGGCTCAGCCCCAGCATTTT.

This clonotype was recorded at least ten times. V is TRBV6-5 and J is TRBJ2-7; 10 bases line up with TRBD2. The CDR3 covers 14 residues. The V segment lost 4 bases and the J segment 0 bases; nucleotides outside the gene matches: 0. Germline V gene data show CDR1 as MNHEY and CDR2 as SVGAGI. CDR3 DNA: TGTGCCAGCAGTTCTAGCGGGAGCTCCTACGAGCAGTACTTC. Amino acids: CASSSSGSSYEQYF.

This clonotype was seen repeatedly, ten times or more. The V and J genes are TRBV7-6 and TRBJ1-1; D might be TRBD1 (5 bases). The CDR3 covers 15 residues. Germline CDR1 is SGHVS and CDR2 is FNYEAQ. V was shortened by 5 bases and J by 2 bases, with 15 bases between the two germline ends. The CDR3 loop is CASSPGTGRNTEAFF. In DNA, the CDR3 is TGTGCCAGCAGCCCAGGGACGGGGAGAAACACTGAAGCTTTCTTT.

The sample holds many counts of this clonotype. This sequence joins TRBV6-1 and TRBJ1-5; D unresolved. Trimming shortened V by 2 bases and J by 12 bases, and 17 bases separated the two germline ends. The CDR3 covers 14 residues. Germline values: CDR1 MNHNS, CDR2 SASEGT. Here the CDR3 reads CASSEMKGEAVQHF. The CDR3 bases are TGTGCCAGCAGTGAAATGAAGGGAGAGGCAGTCCAGCATTTT.

This clonotype has a count of ten or more. The chain carries TRBV7-2 and TRBJ2-5; the D gene is possibly TRBD1 (5 bases). Per the germline V gene, CDR1 is SGHTA and CDR2 is FQGNSA. The CDR3 is 15 amino acids. V was clipped by 1 base and J by 0 bases, with 9 bases between them. In DNA form, the CDR3 reads TGTGCCAGCAGCTTAGTGGGGCTCGACCAAGAGACCCAGTACTTC. This codes for CASSLVGLDQETQYF. Supplemented by reference TRBV7-2 and TRBJ2-5, the full variable domain reads GAGVSQSPSNKVTEKGKDVELRCDPISGHTALYWYRQSLGQGLEFLIYFQGNSAPDKSGLPSDRFSAERTGGSVSTLTIQRTQQEDSAVYLCASSLVGLDQETQYFGPGTRLLVL.

The gene calls are TRBV6-1 and TRBJ2-7; 9 bases line up with TRBD1. The CDR3 length is 12 residues. V gave up 11 bases and J gave up 5 bases; unmatched junction bases: 7. CDR1 and CDR2 from the germline V gene are MNHNS and SASEGT. This CDR3 reads CAVRTGVDEQYF. The DNA of the CDR3 is TGTGCCGTGCGGACAGGGGTCGACGAGCAGTACTTC.

This clonotype appeared many times. This chain uses TRBV6-5 with TRBJ1-5, with TRBD1 as a possible D gene (6 bases). CDR1 is MNHEY, CDR2 SVGAGI, per germline. The CDR3 covers 16 residues. V shed 4 bases and J shed 4 bases, with 17 bases lying between them. In nucleotides, the CDR3 is TGTGCCAGCAGTTCCACCCGACAGGTTGGGAATCAGCCCCAGCATTTT. Translating gives CASSSTRQVGNQPQHF.

This clonotype appeared many times. The V call is TRBV3-1, the J call TRBJ1-6; no reliable D call. Germline assignment: CDR1 LGHDT and CDR2 YNNKEL (reference sequence). The CDR3 totals 15 residues. V lost 0 bases and J lost 9, with 12 bases in between. As DNA, the CDR3 is TGTGCCAGCAGCCAAGAACTCCCTGGCGGTTCACCCCTCCACTTT. Encoded protein: CASSQELPGGSPLHF.

This clonotype was seen repeatedly, ten times or more. V gene TRBV19 combines with J gene TRBJ1-2; perhaps TRBD1 as D (5 bases). The CDR3 runs 12 residues. V lost 10 bases and J 4 bases, leaving 13 bases between the germline ends. Germline V gene data show CDR1 as LNHDA and CDR2 as SQIVND (reference sequence). CDR3 sequence (DNA): TGTGCCACTGAGGTTGGGGCCTATGGCTACACCTTC. The encoded protein is CATEVGAYGYTF.